The 5 T cell receptor beta chains given below trace back to one sample, sequenced in a study of blood T cell repertoires in COVID-19. Sequencing used immunoSEQ multiplex PCR; TCRdb keeps in-frame clones, though not all of them. The sample carries more than 200,000 clones, approximately 86% recorded once. Material: peripheral blood. The source of these receptors is a woman aged 45 to 65 with COVID-19, enrolled during active disease.

This rearrangement joins TRBV5-5 to TRBJ1-2; unclear D gene. The germline CDR1 and CDR2 sequences are SGHKS and YYEKEE (reference sequence). With 2 bases removed from V and 8 bases from J, the gap between germline ends came to 13 bases. The CDR3 spans 13 residues. CDR3 loop: CASSLDLGRGYTF. The DNA for the CDR3 is TGTGCCAGCAGCTTAGACCTCGGGAGGGGCTACACCTTC.

CDR3 region: CASSSDRLNEKLFF. CDR3 nucleotide sequence: TGTGCCAGCAGTTCTGACAGGTTGAATGAAAAACTGTTTTTT. The V call is TRBV7-9, the J call TRBJ1-4; tentative D call: TRBD1 (6 bases). This CDR3 spans 14 amino acids. Trimming shortened V by 6 bases and J by 5 bases, and 13 bases separated the two germline ends. Germline V CDR1 and CDR2: SEHNR, FQNEAQ (reference sequence).

The chain links TRBV12-3 or TRBV12-4 to TRBJ2-5; D is uncertain. V was pared by 5 bases and J by 6 bases, with 10 bases between. The CDR3 runs 12 residues. The CDR3 nucleotides read TGTGCCAGCAGTATTCTAAAACAGACCCAGTACTTC. This codes for CASSILKQTQYF.

With respect to this clone: Compared with germline, one end of the junction differs, possibly owing to a read error. CDR3: CASNIPRGNQPQHF. The CDR3 DNA reads TGTGCCAGTAATATACCACGGGGCAATCAGCCCCAGCATTTT. This sequence joins TRBV19 and TRBJ1-5, with D uncertain. The CDR3 is 14 residues long. CDR1 is LNHDA, CDR2 SQIVND, per germline (reference sequence).

The V and J genes are TRBV5-6 and TRBJ1-2; 7 positions agree with TRBD1. V was clipped by 4 bases and J by 7 bases; unmatched bases: 7. Germline CDR1 and CDR2: SGHDT and YYEEEE. CDR3 length equals 13 residues. CDR3 sequence reads: CASSPGQSTGYTF. CDR3 sequence (DNA): TGTGCCAGCAGCCCGGGACAGTCAACTGGCTACACCTTC.